Below, one T cell receptor (beta chain) is given with its context. Every patient underwent thyroid surgery untreated. The data belong to a study of metastatic and nonmetastatic thyroid tumors. With MiXCR, TCRdb called clones anew from the PCR reads. Of fewer than 25,000 clones listed, 20% to 25% are singletons. The germline CDR1 and CDR2 sequences are MRHNA and SNTAGT. Trimming shortened V by 2 bases and J by 6 bases, and 26 bases separated the two germline ends. The CDR3 contains 18 residues. The origin of this receptor is a male donor with papillary thyroid cancer or a benign thyroid nodule (not recorded which). Some clones in this sample may be carry-over from other donors' samples. The sequencing sample was made of blood. This chain links TRBV6-4 with TRBJ2-7; D is tentatively TRBD1 or TRBD2 (7 bases each). CDR3 nucleotides: TGTGCCAGCAGTGACCCATCGAATCCAAGGGGGCGCGGGGGCGAGCAGTACTTC. Residues: CASSDPSNPRGRGGEQYF.